Listed below are T cell receptor beta chains from one sample, sequenced in a study of T cell changes during pregnancy in multiple sclerosis. Sequenced by immunoSEQ multiplex PCR; TCRdb stores in-frame clones only, minus some. Here the sample spans 90,000 to 100,000 clones, 80% to 95% being singletons. The sample was peripheral blood, taken in the first trimester of pregnancy. Receptors were obtained from a female donor with multiple sclerosis, enrolled in a pregnancy study. CDR3s leave out the opening cysteine and the closing phenylalanine or tryptophan.

V | CDR3
TRBV11-2 | ASRAIRDRSYEQY
TRBV6-1 | ASTPDRYNSPLH
TRBV19 | ASSTAGTGGQPQH
TRBV19 | ASVGDTDTQY
TRBV5-6 | ASSLVGLPTRGEQF
TRBV5-8 | ASSLAGGLAYNEQF
TRBV19 | ASTGGAYNEQF
TRBV2 | ASSEVGTREGTQY
TRBV10-3 | AISRQGRDPGNTIY
TRBV4-2 | ASSVKTRLQSRANVLT
TRBV9 | ASSVASGGHSYNEQF
TRBV2 | ASSGGLLETQY
TRBV25-1 | ASSEWFGNQPQH
TRBV2 | ASSGGFDEQY
TRBV9 | ASSAADRVPNYGYT
TRBV6-1 | ASSDSSRVVYGYT
TRBV18 | ASSPADRGDGYT
TRBV7-2 | ASSWGQLSSGNTIY
TRBV27 | ASSLNRDSPLH
TRBV7-6 | ASSLGRRAAAGANVLT
TRBV6-6 | ASSTGGTEAF
TRBV4-1 | ASSQEGGNNSPLH
TRBV5-1 | ASSLQRDGEQY
TRBV6-1 | ASSQESGANQPQH
TRBV6-1 | ASSPSRGNEQF
TRBV6-5 | ASTLTGGGDTQY
TRBV7-3 | ASSLSGPGLADHNEQF
TRBV2 | ASIRSVPYEQY
TRBV9 | ASSVASGGTDTQY
TRBV19 | ASSIGAGRYEQY
TRBV4-1 | ASSPRAGEYGSPLH
TRBV6-1 | ASSEGQVTNYGYT
TRBV6-5 | ASRYYEGGQGAEQY
TRBV10-3 | AISPGQGEKLF
TRBV30 | AWSVHEFYGYT
TRBV7-8 | ASSLARRNTIY
TRBV11-2 | ASSFGEDTEAF
TRBV5-1 | ASGTGGVADTQY
TRBV9 | ASSVNRDRVGTEAF
TRBV28 | ASTLPGGYGYT
TRBV18 | ASSPDRAHEQY
TRBV2 | ANSIRDRDDTGELF
TRBV7-3 | ASSLTAGVSTDTQY
TRBV4-1 | ASSLGTGVLTGELF
TRBV2 | ASSAGGNEQF
TRBV5-5 | ATSGGGATDTQY
TRBV2 | ASSGLAGTKPNEQY
TRBV19 | ASSFLGTGGDQPQH
TRBV11-2 | ASSWTGFTEAF
TRBV5-6 | ASSLGRELGAQH
TRBV4-2 | ASSRPGADTQY
TRBV9 | ASSVDEAGSYNEQF
TRBV27 | ASSSTSGKYQETQY
TRBV30 | AWEATEAF
TRBV27 | ASSSDGGYNEQF
TRBV27 | ASSFGGSYNEQF
TRBV11-1 | ASSINRGWEQF
TRBV6-5 | ASSYQGAHYGYT
TRBV6-6 | ASSSGHSNYGYT